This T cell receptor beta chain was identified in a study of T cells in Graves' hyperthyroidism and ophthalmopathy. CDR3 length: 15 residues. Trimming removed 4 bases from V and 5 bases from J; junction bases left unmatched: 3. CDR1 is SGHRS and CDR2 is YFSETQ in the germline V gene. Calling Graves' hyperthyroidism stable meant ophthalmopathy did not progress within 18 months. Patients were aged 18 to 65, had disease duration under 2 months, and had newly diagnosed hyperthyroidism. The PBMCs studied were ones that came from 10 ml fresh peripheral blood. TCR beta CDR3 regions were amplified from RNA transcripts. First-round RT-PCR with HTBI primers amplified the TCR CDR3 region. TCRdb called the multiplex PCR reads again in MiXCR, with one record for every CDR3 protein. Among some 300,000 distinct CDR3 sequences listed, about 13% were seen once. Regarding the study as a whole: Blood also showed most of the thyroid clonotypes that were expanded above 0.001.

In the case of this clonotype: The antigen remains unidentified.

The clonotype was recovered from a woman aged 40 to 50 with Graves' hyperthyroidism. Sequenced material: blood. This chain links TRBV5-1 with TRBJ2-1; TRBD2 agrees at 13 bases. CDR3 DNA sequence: TGCGCCAGCAGCCTACTAGCGGGAGGGGACAATGAGCAGTTCTTC. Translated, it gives CASSLLAGGDNEQFF.